Presented here are 29 T cell receptor beta chains from one specimen sequenced in a study of blood T cell repertoires in COVID-19. Profiled with immunoSEQ multiplex PCR; TCRdb holds only in-frame clones, not every one. Of approximately 250,000 clones detected, 70% to 90% appear once; the ten largest clones hold roughly 2.3%. Material: peripheral blood. The receptor set was obtained from a young man who had recovered from COVID-19.

The V and J genes are TRBV6-1 and TRBJ1-4, with D unresolved. Trimming took 3 bases from V and 8 from J, leaving 13 bases between them. This CDR3 has 14 amino acids. CDR1 is MNHNS and CDR2 is SASEGT in the germline V gene. The CDR3 bases are TGTGCCAGCAGTGATGTATTTAGGCGGGAAAAACTGTTTTTT. Amino acid sequence: CASSDVFRREKLFF.

The rearrangement joins TRBV6-5 to TRBJ2-2; 7 positions match TRBD1. The V segment lost 5 bases and the J segment 8 bases; nucleotides outside the gene matches: 11. The germline CDR1 and CDR2 sequences are MNHEY and SVGAGI. There are 15 residues in the CDR3. The CDR3 region is CASSKGTDRAGELFF. The CDR3 DNA is TGTGCCAGCAGTAAGGGGACAGACCGGGCAGGGGAGCTGTTTTTT.

The V call is TRBV18, the J call TRBJ1-1, with 8 positions matching TRBD1. CDR1 is KGHSH and CDR2 is LQKENI in the germline V gene. J gave up 4 bases and V 3 bases, and 7 bases lay outside the gene matches. The CDR3 totals 15 residues. CDR3 bases: TGTGCCAGCTCACCGTCGGTACAGGGGGTCACTGAAGCTTTCTTT. As protein: CASSPSVQGVTEAFF.

Remarks on this clone: In the same sample, other DNA sequences code for this CDR3. The CDR3: CASSLQGLNTEAFF. The CDR3 DNA is TGTGCCAGTAGCCTTCAGGGTTTGAACACTGAAGCTTTCTTT. The chain couples TRBV19 to TRBJ1-1; tentative D call: TRBD1 (5 bases). The CDR3 covers 14 residues. The V and J ends lost 6 bases and 0 bases respectively, with 11 bases between them. Looked up from germline, CDR1 is LNHDA and CDR2 is SQIVND (reference sequence).

The V and J genes are TRBV3-1 (or the pseudogene TRBV3-2) and TRBJ2-5, with 11 nucleotides matching TRBD2. This CDR3 is 14 amino acids long. V shed 6 bases, J shed 0 bases, and the junction held 0 bases outside the gene matches. Germline V gives CDR1 LGHDT, CDR2 YNNKEL (reference sequence). The CDR3 sequence is CASRLAGDQETQYF. The CDR3, as DNA: TGTGCCAGCAGACTAGCGGGGGACCAAGAGACCCAGTACTTC.

The rearrangement links TRBV14 to TRBJ1-1; tentative D call: TRBD1 (5 bases). Germline-derived CDR1 and CDR2 are SGHDN and FVKESK. Trimming pared 2 bases from V and 10 bases from J, leaving 11 bases between. The length of the CDR3 is 12 residues. In DNA form, the CDR3 reads TGTGCCAGCAGCCAATATACCGGGGGAGCTTTCTTT. Amino acids: CASSQYTGGAFF.

The chain combines TRBV3-1 (or the pseudogene TRBV3-2) with TRBJ2-7, with D hard to call. CDR3 length equals 12 residues. Germline CDR1 reads LGHDT; CDR2 reads YNNKEL (reference sequence). The V end was cut by 8 bases, the J end by 2 bases, with 10 bases between. The chain's CDR3 is CASQASTYEQYF. As DNA, the CDR3 is TGTGCCAGCCAGGCCTCGACCTACGAGCAGTACTTC.

This clone was observed a single time. The same CDR3 is also encoded by other DNA sequences in this sample. The V and J genes are TRBV19 and TRBJ1-1, with 9 nucleotides matching TRBD1. Germline CDR1 reads LNHDA; CDR2 reads SQIVND (reference sequence). The CDR3 extends over 15 amino acids. With V trimmed by 1 base and J by 1 base, 1 base remained unmatched. The CDR3 region is CASSIGDRANTEAFF. The CDR3 DNA reads as TGTGCCAGTAGTATAGGGGACAGGGCGAACACTGAAGCTTTCTTT.

The J gene is TRBJ1-1, the V gene TRBV19, with a possible D match to TRBD1 (5 bases). Germline V gene sequence: CDR1 LNHDA, CDR2 SQIVND (reference sequence). V was shortened by 5 bases and J by 0 bases, with 7 bases between the two germline ends. The CDR3 has 13 residues. CDR3 in amino acids: CASSVRVNTEAFF. CDR3 nucleotides: TGTGCCAGTAGTGTCAGGGTGAACACTGAAGCTTTCTTT.

J is TRBJ1-3 and V is TRBV27; no clear D. V lost 2 bases and J 0 bases, leaving 8 bases between the germline ends. The CDR3 is 15 residues long. Germline V gene sequence: CDR1 MNHEY, CDR2 SMNVEV (reference sequence). CDR3 coding DNA: TGTGCCAGCAGTTTAAACGGGAACTCTGGAAACACCATATATTTT. Amino acid sequence: CASSLNGNSGNTIYF.

CDR3 DNA sequence: TGTGCCAGCAGCCGACAGGGGAGCCTAAGGGACGAGCAGTACTTC. Its translation: CASSRQGSLRDEQYF. The J gene is TRBJ2-7, the V gene TRBV3-1 (or the pseudogene TRBV3-2); TRBD1 aligns across 8 bases. The germline V gene has CDR1 LGHDT and CDR2 YNNKEL (reference sequence). Losses at the gene ends were 4 bases for V and 5 bases for J; bases not matched to a gene: 10. This CDR3 is 15 amino acids long.

V gene TRBV30 combines with J gene TRBJ2-5; no definite D call. Looked up from germline, CDR1 is GTSNPN and CDR2 is SVGIG (reference sequence). V was pared by 0 bases and J by 0 bases, with 8 bases between. The CDR3 runs to 14 residues. CDR3 coding DNA: TGTGCCTGGAGTGTACTCAGGTACCAAGAGACCCAGTACTTC. It yields the protein CAWSVLRYQETQYF.

The rearrangement uses TRBV5-1 and TRBJ1-2; 10 nucleotides line up with TRBD1. CDR3 length: 16 residues. Trimming took 0 bases from V and 4 from J; bases not matched to a gene: 6. The germline V gene encodes CDR1 SGHRS and CDR2 YFSETQ. The CDR3 nucleotides are TGCGCCAGCAGCTTGGACGGACAGGGGGTTAGCTATGGCTACACCTTC. Protein: CASSLDGQGVSYGYTF.

The chain uses TRBV10-2 and TRBJ1-1; tentative D call: TRBD1 (6 bases). Trimming removed 2 bases at V and 3 bases at J, with 19 bases between. The CDR3 has 17 amino acids. CDR1 and CDR2 (germline): WSHSY, SAAADI. CDR3 bases: TGCGCCAGCAGTGAGCCTGGGGGCCTCCGGGGTGACACTGAAGCTTTCTTT. This encodes CASSEPGGLRGDTEAFF.

The V and J genes are TRBV6-5 and TRBJ2-5; possible D gene TRBD2, 5 bases. Between the trimmed V and J ends, which lost 7 bases and 5 bases, there was a span of 11 bases. Germline lookup yields CDR1 MNHEY and CDR2 SVGAGI. This CDR3 has 12 amino acids. CDR3 bases: TGTGCCAGCACCAATAGGAGGGAGACCCAGTACTTC. Translating it yields CASTNRRETQYF.

This clone appeared a single time. The rearrangement joins TRBV18 to TRBJ1-1; D is unclear. Germline CDR1 reads KGHSH; CDR2 reads LQKENI. The CDR3 contains 15 residues. V was clipped by 3 bases and J by 1 base, with 12 bases between them. Written as DNA, the CDR3 is TGTGCCAGCTCACCGGTCGGACTCTCGAACACTGAAGCTTTCTTT. Translating it yields CASSPVGLSNTEAFF.

The chain uses TRBV19 and TRBJ2-7, with TRBD1 matching 7 bases. This CDR3 comprises 15 residues. The J segment lost 0 bases and the V segment lost 5 bases, leaving 7 bases of the junction unmatched. CDR1 and CDR2 from the germline V gene are LNHDA and SQIVND (reference sequence). The CDR3 loop is CASSLGQASSYEQYF. DNA for the CDR3: TGTGCCAGTAGTCTCGGACAGGCGAGCTCCTACGAGCAGTACTTC.

The CDR3 here is CATSRDRDGGNGEQYF. DNA for the CDR3: TGTGCCACCAGCAGAGATCGAGACGGGGGGAACGGCGAGCAGTACTTC. The V and J genes are TRBV15 and TRBJ2-7, with TRBD2 matching 7 bases. V lost 0 bases to trimming and J lost 6 bases; unmatched junction nucleotides: 11. This CDR3 has 16 amino acids. The germline V gene encodes CDR1 LNHNV and CDR2 YYDKDF (reference sequence). Combining the CDR3 with reference TRBV15 and TRBJ2-7 gives the whole variable domain DAMVIQNPRYQVTQFGKPVTLSCSQTLNHNVMYWYQQKSSQAPKLLFHYYDKDFNNEADTPDNFQSRRPNTSFCFLDIRSPGLGDTAMYLCATSRDRDGGNGEQYFGPGTRLTVT.

This rearrangement joins TRBV7-2 to TRBJ1-3, with unresolved D. CDR3 size: 16 residues. Germline loops: CDR1 SGHTA, CDR2 FQGNSA. The V end was cut by 4 bases, the J end by 0 bases, with 13 bases between. Here the CDR3 reads CASSYEGPRSGNTIYF. The CDR3 DNA follows: TGTGCCAGCAGCTACGAGGGCCCCCGCTCTGGAAACACCATATATTTT.

The V call is TRBV19, the J call TRBJ1-1, with 9 nucleotides matching TRBD1. Germline V gives CDR1 LNHDA, CDR2 SQIVND (reference sequence). CDR3 size: 13 residues. Germline trimming cut 6 bases from V and 5 bases from J; bases unmatched to any gene: 4. The CDR3 is CASRTGGRTEAFF. CDR3 nucleotide sequence: TGTGCCAGTAGGACAGGGGGTCGGACTGAAGCTTTCTTT.

A remark on this clone: A read error may account for a junction end that differs from germline. The rearrangement links TRBV19 to TRBJ1-6; the match to TRBD1 covers 10 bases. Germline V lookup: CDR1 LNHDA, CDR2 SQIVND (reference sequence). The CDR3 covers 14 residues. The CDR3 region has the DNA TGTGCCAGTAGCCCGGACAGGGGGGGAACGATATCTCTCTTT. Translating gives CASSPDRGGTISLF.

The chain links TRBV5-4 to TRBJ1-4; weak D call: TRBD1 (6 bases). The V end lost 3 bases, the J end lost 7 bases, and 16 bases lay between the germline ends. Germline assignment: CDR1 SGHNT and CDR2 YYREEE (reference sequence). The CDR3 is made up of 15 amino acids. The CDR3 DNA reads as TGTGCCAGCAGCTCCCGGGAGGGAGGGGGTGAAAAACTGTTTTTT. Its translation is CASSSREGGGEKLFF.

This clone was seen more than once but under ten times. J is TRBJ1-4 and V is TRBV5-1; possibly TRBD1 for D (6 bases). This CDR3 is 14 amino acids long. Between the trimmed V and J ends, which lost 0 bases and 8 bases, there was a span of 11 bases. In germline, CDR1 is SGHRS, CDR2 YFSETQ. The CDR3 spells CASSLDRVFEKLFF. The CDR3 coding sequence is TGCGCCAGCAGCTTGGACAGGGTTTTCGAAAAACTGTTTTTT. Full variable domain (outside the CDR3, taken from reference TRBV5-1 and TRBJ1-4): KAGVTQTPRYLIKTRGQQVTLSCSPISGHRSVSWYQQTPGQGLQFLFEYFSETQRNKGNFPGRFSGRQFSNSRSEMNVSTLELGDSALYLCASSLDRVFEKLFFGSGTQLSVL.

The chain combines TRBV18 with TRBJ2-1; possible D gene TRBD2, 5 bases. Between the trimmed V and J ends, which lost 3 bases and 2 bases, there was a span of 17 bases. The CDR3 totals 17 residues. Germline V gene data show CDR1 as KGHSH and CDR2 as LQKENI. The CDR3 region has the DNA TGTGCCAGCTCACCTGAAGGAGTCGGGGTAACCTACAATGAGCAGTTCTTC. Protein: CASSPEGVGVTYNEQFF.

This clone has a handful of counts. The chain has TRBV2 and TRBJ1-3, with 7 nucleotides matching TRBD1. Unmatched junction bases numbered 4, after V lost 8 bases and J lost 0 bases. This CDR3 contains 14 residues. Germline V gene sequence: CDR1 SNHLY, CDR2 FYNNEI. Here the CDR3 reads CASETGFSGNTIYF. The CDR3 DNA is TGTGCCAGCGAGACAGGGTTCTCTGGAAACACCATATATTTT.

The rearrangement links TRBV30 to TRBJ1-1; 9 bases match TRBD1. Trimming at V came to 4 bases and at J to 1 base, leaving 7 bases not matched to a gene. This CDR3 comprises 15 residues. Germline assignment: CDR1 GTSNPN and CDR2 SVGIG (reference sequence). The CDR3, as DNA: TGTGCCTGGAAACCCCCGGGACAGGGGAACACTGAAGCTTTCTTT. It is translated as CAWKPPGQGNTEAFF.

This chain links TRBV9 with TRBJ1-1; maybe TRBD1 (5 bases). This CDR3 comprises 13 residues. Trimming took 4 bases from V and 2 from J, leaving 9 bases between them. The germline CDR1 and CDR2 sequences are SGDLS and YYNGEE. The CDR3, as DNA: TGTGCCAGCAGCCACAGGCCAAACACTGAAGCTTTCTTT. Translating gives CASSHRPNTEAFF.

This chain joins TRBV28 and TRBJ1-5; unclear D gene. The CDR3 has 14 residues. Trimming took 3 bases from V and 4 from J, leaving 10 bases between them. CDR1 is MDHEN and CDR2 is SYDVKM in the germline V gene. This chain's CDR3 is CASSLWSQNQPQHF. CDR3 DNA sequence: TGTGCCAGCAGTTTGTGGTCCCAGAATCAGCCCCAGCATTTT.

This clone was seen just once. The J gene is TRBJ2-1, the V gene TRBV9; D not certain. Germline V gives CDR1 SGDLS, CDR2 YYNGEE. CDR3 length: 12 amino acids. V lost 3 bases, J lost 10 bases, and 11 bases lay in between. The CDR3 region is CASSAEPTEQFF. The CDR3 DNA reads TGTGCCAGCAGCGCGGAGCCCACGGAGCAGTTCTTC.